The 4 T cell receptor beta chains listed next were all sequenced from one sample in a study of graft-versus-host responses after intestinal transplantation. Sequencing was performed with immunoSEQ multiplex PCR; in TCRdb, only in-frame clones are kept and a portion is missing. The sample consists of over 85,000 clones, around 95% of them appearing once. The antigens of these receptors remain unknown. Here the sequenced sample was unstimulated CD8+ T cells sorted from spleen or lymph node cells, taken before intestinal transplant. These receptors came from a human donor who received an intestinal transplant.

The chain links TRBV10-3 to TRBJ1-5; possibly TRBD1 for D (5 bases). The CDR3 loop spans 13 amino acids. Germline CDR1 is ENHRY and CDR2 is SYGVKD. Trimming shortened V by 11 bases and J by 7 bases, and 18 bases separated the two germline ends. The chain's CDR3 is CAAQGGENQPQHF. The CDR3 DNA reads TGTGCCGCTCAGGGAGGGGAAAACCAGCCCCAGCATTTT.

The rearrangement links TRBV7-6 to TRBJ2-7, with D tentatively TRBD1 (6 bases). V was trimmed by 4 bases and J by 6 bases, leaving 22 bases between them. This CDR3 spans 16 amino acids. Germline assignment: CDR1 SGHVS and CDR2 FNYEAQ. The CDR3 DNA sequence: TGTGCCAGCAGCTATTTTGGGGTCGGACAGTCGGTCGAGCAGTACTTC. This encodes CASSYFGVGQSVEQYF.

The chain is built from TRBV5-4 and TRBJ2-7; 10 positions agree with TRBD2. The V gene's germline CDR1 is SGHNT and CDR2 YYREEE (reference sequence). The CDR3 has 13 residues. The V segment lost 0 bases and the J segment 12 bases; nucleotides outside the gene matches: 6. This chain's CDR3 is CASSLELAGEWYF. The CDR3 DNA reads TGTGCCAGCAGCTTGGAGCTAGCGGGAGAATGGTACTTC.

The chain carries TRBV29-1 and TRBJ2-1; the match to TRBD2 covers 9 bases. V trimming: 0 bases; J trimming: 3 bases; junction bases outside the gene matches: 9. This CDR3 has 17 residues. The germline CDR1 and CDR2 sequences are SQVTM and ANQGSEA. The CDR3 loop is CSVEDGLETSGYNEQFF. The CDR3 DNA reads as TGCAGCGTTGAAGATGGATTAGAGACTAGCGGCTACAATGAGCAGTTCTTC.